This T cell receptor (beta chain) was sequenced during a study of T cells in Graves' hyperthyroidism and ophthalmopathy (dated by TCRdb to the late 2010s). In terms of the full investigation: Peripheral blood was sampled at the time of initial diagnosis, prior to any treatment. To identify TCR V-J signatures that set the groups apart, the researchers used a discovery cohort of about a hundred patients, made up of fewer than 50 with Graves' ophthalmopathy and about 55 with stable Graves' hyperthyroidism. Prospective prediction of ophthalmopathy was tested in an independent validation cohort of fewer than 20 hyperthyroidism patients and approximately 17 patients who later progressed to ophthalmopathy. The 75 to 100 discovery patients were randomly split 7:3 into training and test sets. In addition, the study compared T-cell repertoires in thyroid tissue and in blood from over 5 Graves' hyperthyroidism patients. After blood sampling, hyperthyroidism patients were treated with methimazole at a starting dose of 30 mg daily, and ophthalmopathy patients were treated with high-dose intravenous methylprednisolone. According to the paper, TCR Vbeta CDR3 sequencing was carried out on 135 peripheral blood samples, which came from some 41 ophthalmopathy, around 74 hyperthyroidism and about 17 progressor patients.

TCR beta CDR3 regions were amplified from RNA transcripts. The first round of RT-PCR for the TCR CDR3 was performed with the HTBI primer set and the Qiagen OneStep RT-PCR kit. A second multiplex PCR round built the libraries, followed by size selection and purification. Libraries were sequenced paired-end with 100 bp reads on an Illumina HiSeq2000. For the original study's pipeline: SOAPnuke was used to process the raw data, throwing out any read that contained adapters or uncalled bases, had a mean Phred below 15, or lacked an exact constant-primer or identifier match. COPE v1.2.5 was used to merge the high-quality paired reads, and each unique nucleotide sequence was defined as a clonotype. MiTCR v1.1 was used to align the clonotypes against IMGT TRBV, TRBD and TRBJ reference segments. Analysis was restricted to V-J combinations with a frequency above 0.0001, which covered roughly 99% of repertoires. A TCS score was defined as the ratio between F50 (clonal expansion) and ExV (chaos), using BLOSUM62-based TCRdist between CDR3 peptides within each V-J. Welch's t-statistics and random forest reduced 500 to 550 V-J features to 10 to 15, which were used in a naive Bayes classifier (R e1071). TCRdb reprocessing: public reads trimmed at Q25 with fastp, clones called with MiXCR, in-frame beta chains kept. Rows with a matching CDR3 protein are joined into one entry that keeps the most common DNA and genes. For this entry, the V and J calls and clone size follow TCRdb and not the study's own pipeline. Across this sample there are approximately 590,000 distinct CDR3 sequences, with more than 15% seen only once. The ten largest clones capture under 8% of the sample.

Study-wide findings and limitations: In validation, the model predicted progression to ophthalmopathy with approximately 71% sensitivity and less than 75% specificity, a median of approximately 6.5 months before onset. A model built on a 13 V-J signature distinguished ophthalmopathy from stable hyperthyroidism, reaching 85% to 90% sensitivity and about 81% specificity in cross-validation and 80%/75% in testing. No statistical method was used to fix the sample size in advance, and group allocation was not hidden from the investigators. Blood samples also contained most of the expanded thyroid clonotypes (frequency above 0.001), which suggests that blood repertoires may reflect thyroid immune responses.

V loses 1 base of germline sequence and J loses 2 bases, and the interval between the two ends is 7 bases. The CDR3 runs 14 residues from the cysteine to the phenylalanine. Only CDR3 DNA is held: 42 bases, read in frame from base 1. The germline V gene provides CDR1 SGHRS and CDR2 YFSETQ. Stable Graves' hyperthyroidism was defined as the absence of progression to ophthalmopathy over 18 months of follow-up. Hyperthyroidism patients were aged 18 to 65 years and newly diagnosed, with disease duration of less than 2 months. Exclusion was applied to patients with uncontrolled infections, other autoimmune diseases, pregnancy or lactation. Diagnoses were based on clinical symptoms, serum thyroxine and TRAb, thyroid ultrasound and orbital computed tomography. PBMCs were separated from roughly 9.3 ml of fresh peripheral blood using Ficoll-Paque density gradient centrifugation. Total RNA was extracted using Trizol reagent, and RNA quality was assessed on an Agilent 2100 Bioanalyzer.

In the case of this clonotype: The antigen it recognizes is unknown. No base quality information exists; no much larger clone differs at one position.

The chain employs TRBV5-1 and TRBJ1-3; the D gene cannot be named for sure. What was sequenced was blood. This TCR derives from a woman under 40 with Graves' hyperthyroidism. The CDR3 region reads CASSLNSPGNTIYF. The DNA reads TGCGCCAGCAGCTTGAACAGCCCTGGAAACACCATATATTTT.